These 25 T cell receptor beta chains were all obtained from the same sample, sequenced in a study of early stage breast cancer tumors. The protocol was immunoSEQ multiplex PCR, while the TCRdb copy is restricted to in-frame clones and leaves out a portion. The sample holds about 50,000 clones, 78% seen once. The sample taken for sequencing was blood. These receptors were obtained from a person aged 35-49 years with breast cancer.

The gene calls are TRBV7-2 and TRBJ2-1; a possible D gene is TRBD2 (5 bases). V was trimmed by 8 bases and J by 0 bases, leaving 11 bases between them. The length of the CDR3 is 14 residues. The germline CDR1 and CDR2 sequences are SGHTA and FQGNSA. CDR3 protein: CASEGQSSYNEQFF. The DNA of the CDR3 is TGTGCCAGCGAGGGTCAGAGCTCCTACAATGAGCAGTTCTTC.

This clone was seen only a few times. The rearrangement uses TRBV21-1 and TRBJ1-2; the D call in the table, TRBD1, was not verified against the DNA. TRBV21-1 is deemed a pseudogene. The CDR3 is 14 amino acids. The CDR3 spells CASSPVGVIDGYTF. The CDR3 DNA sequence: TGTGCCAGCAGTCCGGTAGGGGTTATTGATGGCTACACCTTC.

The chain recombines TRBV5-1 with TRBJ1-1; D is undetermined. This CDR3 contains 14 residues. V was clipped by 0 bases and J by 1 base, with 7 bases between them. CDR1 and CDR2 (germline): SGHRS, YFSETQ. The CDR3 here is CASSLATANTEAFF. CDR3 in DNA: TGCGCCAGCAGCTTGGCAACAGCGAACACTGAAGCTTTCTTT.

The chain carries TRBV7-9 and TRBJ2-3; 7 bases are shared with TRBD1. CDR1 is SEHNR, CDR2 FQNEAQ, per germline (reference sequence). V was clipped by 7 bases and J by 4 bases; unmatched bases: 5. The CDR3 is 13 amino acids. In nucleotides, the CDR3 is TGTGCCAGCACCCCAGACAGGGCAGATACGCAGTATTTT. This translates into CASTPDRADTQYF.

This sequence joins TRBV7-9 and TRBJ2-3, with D unclear. V was cut by 4 bases and J by 0 bases, with 5 bases left in between. This CDR3 has 13 amino acids. CDR1 is SEHNR and CDR2 is FQNEAQ in the germline V gene (reference sequence). CDR3 protein: CASSSISTDTQYF. The CDR3 DNA sequence: TGTGCCAGCAGCTCCATCAGCACAGATACGCAGTATTTT. Variable domain in full (rest from reference TRBV7-9 and TRBJ2-3): DTGVSQNPRHKITKRGQNVTFRCDPISEHNRLYWYRQTLGQGPEFLTYFQNEAQLEKSRLLSDRFSAERPKGSFSTLEIQRTEQGDSAMYLCASSSISTDTQYFGPGTRLTVL.

The J gene is TRBJ1-4, the V gene TRBV4-1; a possible D gene is TRBD1 (6 bases). Per germline, CDR1 MGHRA and CDR2 YSYEKL. The V end lost 0 bases, the J end lost 3 bases, and 14 bases lay between the germline ends. CDR3 length equals 17 residues. CDR3 coding DNA: TGCGCCAGCAGCCAAGACGTGGGTAGGGGGGCTAATGAAAAACTGTTTTTT. This encodes CASSQDVGRGANEKLFF.

The chain is built from TRBV11-3 and TRBJ2-5; D is uncertain. The V end lost 2 bases, the J end lost 0 bases, and 10 bases lay between the germline ends. CDR3 length: 15 amino acids. CDR1 is SGHNT, CDR2 YENEEA, per germline. CDR3 sequence reads: CASSLPGRYQETQYF. In nucleotides, the CDR3 is TGTGCCAGCAGCTTACCGGGCCGGTACCAAGAGACCCAGTACTTC.

The V gene is TRBV10-3, the J gene TRBJ2-2; TRBD2 matches at 9 bases. With V trimmed by 7 bases and J by 5 bases, 14 bases remained unmatched. In germline, CDR1 is ENHRY, CDR2 SYGVKD. This CDR3 has 17 residues. This chain's CDR3 is CAITQGGLARTTGELFF. The CDR3 bases are TGTGCCATCACCCAAGGAGGACTAGCGAGAACAACCGGGGAGCTGTTTTTT.

This sequence joins TRBV11-3 and TRBJ2-7, with D possibly being TRBD1 (6 bases). Between the trimmed V and J ends, which lost 3 bases and 1 base, there was a span of 10 bases. CDR3 length: 14 amino acids. Germline CDR1 SGHNT, CDR2 YENEEA. CDR3: CASSLARGSYEQYF. The DNA of the CDR3 is TGTGCCAGCAGCTTGGCCAGGGGTTCCTACGAGCAGTACTTC.

V is TRBV5-8 and J is TRBJ1-5; the D is unclear. This CDR3 has 13 residues. Germline V lookup: CDR1 SGHTS, CDR2 YDEGEE. Between the trimmed V and J ends, which lost 4 bases and 4 bases, there was a span of 9 bases. The CDR3 sequence: CASSASLNQPQHF. CDR3 DNA: TGTGCCAGCAGCGCATCTCTTAATCAGCCCCAGCATTTT.

The chain couples TRBV18 to TRBJ1-1; D perhaps matches TRBD1 (5 bases). Germline-derived CDR1 and CDR2 are KGHSH and LQKENI. V shed 1 base and J shed 0 bases, with 15 bases lying between them. The CDR3 covers 17 residues. CDR3 in DNA: TGTGCCAGCTCACCACGGGGCAGAGCATTAATGAACACTGAAGCTTTCTTT. It is translated as CASSPRGRALMNTEAFF.

The V and J genes are TRBV14 and TRBJ2-7; TRBD2 matches 12 bases. The CDR3 spans 13 residues. CDR1 and CDR2 (germline): SGHDN, FVKESK. V lost 4 bases to trimming and J lost 6 bases; unmatched junction nucleotides: 1. CDR3 nucleotide sequence: TGTGCCAGCAGCCCGGGACTAGCGGGCGAGCAGTACTTC. Residues: CASSPGLAGEQYF.

The CDR3: CASSLSSRGETQYF. The CDR3 nucleotides are TGTGCCAGCAGTTTATCAAGCAGGGGGGAGACCCAGTACTTC. The chain carries TRBV27 and TRBJ2-5; 7 positions match TRBD1. CDR1 MNHEY and CDR2 SMNVEV come from the germline V gene (reference sequence). The CDR3 consists of 14 residues. V trimming: 0 bases; J trimming: 5 bases; junction bases outside the gene matches: 3.

This chain uses TRBV6-1 with TRBJ2-7, with no clear D. This CDR3 spans 12 amino acids. Germline V gene data show CDR1 as MNHNS and CDR2 as SASEGT. V dropped 4 bases and J dropped 2 bases, with 6 bases sitting between them. CDR3: CASSVGPYEQYF. CDR3 bases: TGTGCCAGCAGTGTAGGGCCCTACGAGCAGTACTTC.

The chain is built from TRBV6-1 and TRBJ1-1; no definite D call. Germline lookup yields CDR1 MNHNS and CDR2 SASEGT. V lost 3 bases and J lost 1, with 9 bases in between. This CDR3 is 14 amino acids long. CDR3 sequence reads: CASSEIGGNTEAFF. The CDR3 DNA follows: TGTGCCAGCAGTGAGATCGGAGGGAACACTGAAGCTTTCTTT.

The chain uses TRBV10-1 and TRBJ2-7; 7 nucleotides agree with TRBD1. The CDR3 has 15 residues. The trim removed 6 bases at V and 2 bases at J, leaving 10 bases unmatched. Germline V CDR1 and CDR2: WNHNN, SYGVQD (reference sequence). CDR3 sequence: CASSPTRDSTYEQYF. The CDR3 DNA follows: TGCGCCAGCAGCCCTACCCGGGACAGTACCTACGAGCAGTACTTC.

This chain uses TRBV10-3 with TRBJ2-7, with D possibly being TRBD2 (6 bases). V was trimmed by 4 bases and J by 1 base, leaving 11 bases between them. The CDR3 contains 14 residues. Germline values: CDR1 ENHRY, CDR2 SYGVKD. The CDR3 reads CAISVSGESYEQYF. In DNA form, the CDR3 reads TGTGCCATCAGTGTTTCGGGGGAATCCTACGAGCAGTACTTC.

The V and J genes are TRBV7-9 and TRBJ2-1; TRBD1 aligns across 12 bases. Unmatched junction bases numbered 5, after V lost 3 bases and J lost 8 bases. Germline CDR1 SEHNR, CDR2 FQNEAQ (reference sequence). The CDR3 has 15 residues. CDR3 sequence reads: CASSFGTGGFDEQFF. CDR3 DNA sequence: TGTGCCAGCAGCTTCGGGACAGGGGGCTTCGATGAGCAGTTCTTC.

The chain is built from TRBV6-4 and TRBJ1-1, with a weak D call TRBD1 (6 bases). V lost 6 bases to trimming and J lost 0 bases, with 14 bases between them. The CDR3 consists of 15 residues. Germline V gives CDR1 MRHNA, CDR2 SNTAGT. CDR3 nucleotides: TGTGCCAGCAGACCCGGGAGGGGGATGAACACTGAAGCTTTCTTT. It encodes CASRPGRGMNTEAFF.

The CDR3, as DNA: TGCGCCAGCAGCCTCAGAGCCGGGACTGAATACGAGCAGTACTTC. It encodes CASSLRAGTEYEQYF. The chain is built from TRBV5-1 and TRBJ2-7, with D tentatively TRBD2 (6 bases). Germline lookup yields CDR1 SGHRS and CDR2 YFSETQ. Between the trimmed V and J ends, which lost 4 bases and 4 bases, there was a span of 18 bases. The CDR3 sequence is 15 residues long. Drawing the rest from reference TRBV5-1 and TRBJ2-7, the complete variable domain is KAGVTQTPRYLIKTRGQQVTLSCSPISGHRSVSWYQQTPGQGLQFLFEYFSETQRNKGNFPGRFSGRQFSNSRSEMNVSTLELGDSALYLCASSLRAGTEYEQYFGPGTRLTVT.

J is TRBJ1-1 and V is TRBV18, with 7 nucleotides matching TRBD1. The germline CDR1 and CDR2 sequences are KGHSH and LQKENI. This CDR3 has 13 residues. With V trimmed by 10 bases and J by 0 bases, 5 bases remained unmatched. CDR3 residues: CATRGQMNTEAFF. The CDR3, as DNA: TGTGCCACCCGGGGACAGATGAACACTGAAGCTTTCTTT. The full variable domain, rest sourced from reference TRBV18 and TRBJ1-1, is NAGVMQNPRHLVRRRGQEARLRCSPMKGHSHVYWYRQLPEEGLKFMVYLQKENIIDESGMPKERFSAEFPKEGPSILRIQQVVRGDSAAYFCATRGQMNTEAFFGQGTRLTVV.

This chain joins TRBV5-1 and TRBJ2-7; 12 bases line up with TRBD2. Trimming cost V 0 bases and J 7 bases; bases outside gene matches: 5. Germline V lookup: CDR1 SGHRS, CDR2 YFSETQ. This CDR3 region has 15 residues. CDR3 sequence reads: CASSLGLAGVGEQYF. CDR3 bases: TGCGCCAGCAGCTTGGGACTAGCGGGAGTTGGTGAGCAGTACTTC.

V usage is TRBV29-1 and J usage is TRBJ2-5; D might be TRBD2 (6 bases). V lost 0 bases, J lost 5 bases, and 13 bases lay in between. Germline V gene sequence: CDR1 SQVTM, CDR2 ANQGSEA. The CDR3 runs to 14 residues. The CDR3 DNA follows: TGCAGCGTTGAAGATGCGTCAGGGAGGGAGACCCAGTACTTC. Translated: CSVEDASGRETQYF.

The V and J genes are TRBV13 and TRBJ2-7; TRBD2 matches at 7 bases. This CDR3 comprises 18 residues. CDR1 is PRHDT, CDR2 FYEKMQ, per germline (reference sequence). The ends lost 5 bases at V and 5 bases at J; junction bases unmatched: 21. CDR3 amino acids: CASSHMESGAGLVDEQYF. CDR3 sequence (DNA): TGTGCCAGCAGCCACATGGAGAGCGGGGCAGGGTTAGTCGACGAGCAGTACTTC.

This chain uses TRBV2 with TRBJ2-5; 10 nucleotides align to TRBD1. The germline gives CDR1 SNHLY, CDR2 FYNNEI. The CDR3 extends over 16 amino acids. The V gene end was trimmed by 6 bases and the J gene end by 2 bases; junction bases not matched to a gene: 9. Here the CDR3 reads CASRFAPGQGQETQYF. DNA for the CDR3: TGTGCCAGCAGGTTTGCACCGGGACAGGGGCAAGAGACCCAGTACTTC.